A selection of T cell receptor beta chains follows, all from one sample in a study of shared clonotypes between healthy human individuals. Sequenced by immunoSEQ multiplex PCR; TCRdb stores in-frame clones only, minus some. The data contain over a million clones, roughly 96% of them seen just once; the ten biggest clones take up roughly 1.1%. Material: naive CD4+ T cells sorted from blood. The receptors shown here come from a man younger than 40 in good health. Both conserved end residues are part of each CDR3. The order of the fields is V gene, J gene, clone size, D gene, CDR3 DNA, CDR3 protein. D genes are given only for firm matches. Where a row states a size, it is once, few, many or the class of an expanded clone; other rows omit it.

>TRBV2|TRBJ2-1|.|TRBD2
TGTGCCAGCAATGTCGCGGGAGTAGCCTACAATGAGCAGTTCTTC
CASNVAGVAYNEQFF
>TRBV5-1|TRBJ1-1|.|.
TGCGCCAGCAGCTTTGAGGGAGTGAACACTGAAGCTTTCTTT
CASSFEGVNTEAFF
>TRBV25-1|TRBJ2-1|.|.
TGTGCCAGCAGTGAAGGTGCGGGCTACAATGAGCAGTTCTTC
CASSEGAGYNEQFF
>TRBV6-4|TRBJ2-7|.|.
TGTGCCAGCAGTGTGAGGCCAGGGAGCGAGCAGTACTTC
CASSVRPGSEQYF
>TRBV5-1|TRBJ2-1|.|.
TGCGCCAGCAGCCCGGGGGACAGTATCTATGAGCAGTTCTTC
CASSPGDSIYEQFF
>TRBV11-3|TRBJ1-1|.|TRBD1
TGTGCCAGCAGCCGCCCGGACAGGGGAAAAGGCACTGAAGCTTTCTTT
CASSRPDRGKGTEAFF
>TRBV6-5|TRBJ1-1|.|.
TGTGCCAGCAGTTACCGCGCAGACTTGAACACTGAAGCTTTCTTT
CASSYRADLNTEAFF
>TRBV27|TRBJ2-3|.|TRBD2
TGTGCCAGCAGACACACCGGGACTAGCGTTACAGATACGCAGTATTTT
CASRHTGTSVTDTQYF
>TRBV2|TRBJ2-1|.|.
TGTGCCAGCAGTGTACTAGGTTACAATGAGCAGTTCTTC
CASSVLGYNEQFF
>TRBV29-1|TRBJ2-7|.|.
TGCAGCGTTAACGGCCCTTACTACGAGCAGTACTTC
CSVNGPYYEQYF
>TRBV6-5|TRBJ1-5|.|.
TGTGCCAGTGGACCATCGACCCGAGGTAATCAGCCCCAGCATTTT
CASGPSTRGNQPQHF
>TRBV10-3|TRBJ2-7|.|.
TGTGCCATCAGTGCCTACAACGAGCAGTACTTC
CAISAYNEQYF
>TRBV5-1|TRBJ2-7|.|.
TGCGCCAGCAGCTTGGGACCGGAGGTTCACGAGCAGTACTTC
CASSLGPEVHEQYF
>TRBV28|TRBJ2-7|once|.
TGTGCCAGCAGCCCACCGGGCCCTCTAACTTACGAGCAGTACTTC
CASSPPGPLTYEQYF
>TRBV18|TRBJ2-2|.|TRBD2
TGTGCCAGCTCTCCCGCCAGCGGGAGTAATTCCGGGGAGCTGTTTTTT
CASSPASGSNSGELFF
>TRBV7-9|TRBJ1-2|.|.
TGTGCCAGCAGCTTAGTCTTCGGCAGACCCCTGAACTATGGCTACACCTTC
CASSLVFGRPLNYGYTF
>TRBV2|TRBJ1-2|.|.
TGTGCCAGCAGTTACCCCGGCTACACCTTC
CASSYPGYTF
>TRBV29-1|TRBJ2-7|.|.
TGCAGCGTTCGACTCCGGGACGACTACTCCTACGAGCAGTACTTC
CSVRLRDDYSYEQYF
>TRBV2|TRBJ2-1|.|.
TGTGCCAGCAGTGACGCTGGAGGGATTATGAAGCAGTTCTTC
CASSDAGGIMKQFF
>TRBV29-1|TRBJ1-4|.|.
TGCAGCGTTGATTGGGGGGGTACTAATGAAAAACTGTTTTTT
CSVDWGGTNEKLFF